The 20 T cell receptor beta chains below were found in one sample sequenced in a study of PD-L1 blockade in urothelial cancer (dated by TCRdb to the late 2010s). Library preparation employed the immunoSEQ multiplex PCR assay. Here the immuneACCESS table is served through TCRdb, limited to in-frame sequences with V and J called. Missing clones are a known gap in these copies; in checked studies unresolved V genes cover under half, and the rest lacks a known reason. The table for this sample lists about 52,000 clones; approximately 81% of them were counted only once. The ten largest clones take up approximately 4.3% of the sample. The intended sense of this specimen's time point label: pretreatment peripheral blood. The specimen comprised PBMCs, sampled around atezolizumab (anti-PD-L1) treatment. The receptors derive from a man between 65 and 80 years old with urothelial cancer.

This clone has a single count. The rearrangement links TRBV15 to TRBJ2-7, with D possibly matching TRBD2 (5 bases). The CDR3 has 14 amino acids. V dropped 1 base and J dropped 3 bases, with 10 bases sitting between them. The germline V gene encodes CDR1 LNHNV and CDR2 YYDKDF (reference sequence). CDR3 sequence: CATSRGRGIYEQYF. The CDR3 region has the DNA TGTGCCACCAGCAGAGGTCGGGGTATCTACGAGCAGTACTTC.

This clone has just one count. CDR3 protein: CASSLIGGGRAGSGELFF. CDR3 coding DNA: TGTGCCAGCAGCTTAATAGGGGGCGGGAGGGCCGGGTCCGGGGAGCTGTTTTTT. The chain recombines TRBV7-2 with TRBJ2-2; 9 bases fit TRBD2. The germline gives CDR1 SGHTA, CDR2 FQGNSA. V lost 2 bases, J lost 6 bases, and 13 bases stayed unmatched. This CDR3 region has 18 residues.

The gene calls are TRBV7-2 and TRBJ2-3, with 10 positions matching TRBD1. Germline V lookup: CDR1 SGHTA, CDR2 FQGNSA. There are 14 residues in the CDR3. J was trimmed by 1 base and V by 7 bases; bases with no gene match: 2. CDR3 sequence reads: CASMGQGRTDTQYF. Here the CDR3 DNA reads TGTGCCAGCATGGGACAGGGGCGCACAGATACGCAGTATTTT.

The V and J genes are TRBV12-5 and TRBJ1-1, with 7 bases lining up with TRBD1. Germline CDR1 reads LGHNT; CDR2 reads FRNRAP. The trim removed 3 bases at V and 1 base at J, leaving 2 bases unmatched. The CDR3 loop spans 14 amino acids. CDR3 coding DNA: TGTGCTAGTGGTTTCAGGGACAGGAACACTGAAGCTTTCTTT. This codes for CASGFRDRNTEAFF.

The gene calls are TRBV6-5 and TRBJ2-5, with D possibly TRBD2 on 5 matching bases. The CDR3 is 13 amino acids. Looked up from germline, CDR1 is MNHEY and CDR2 is SVGAGI. V lost 0 bases and J 5 bases, leaving 7 bases between the germline ends. The CDR3 DNA is TGTGCCAGCAGTTACTCTAGAGGGGAGACCCAGTACTTC. Residues: CASSYSRGETQYF.

This chain uses TRBV2 with TRBJ1-1; 9 positions match TRBD1. Germline-derived CDR1 and CDR2 are SNHLY and FYNNEI. J lost 4 bases, V lost 8 bases, and 11 bases had no gene match. This CDR3 region has 15 residues. CDR3 nucleotide sequence: TGTGCCAGCGGGGAACACAGGGGGCGGAGCACTGAAGCTTTCTTT. It specifies CASGEHRGRSTEAFF.

This chain's CDR3 is CTSSQGDSARDRFPFSNQPQHF. The CDR3 region has the DNA TGCACCAGCAGCCAAGGAGATTCGGCGCGGGACAGGTTCCCTTTTAGCAATCAGCCCCAGCATTTT. V usage is TRBV1 and J usage is TRBJ1-5; no check of the table's D call, TRBD1, against the DNA was made. TRBV1 is marked as a pseudogene. This CDR3 is built from 22 residues.

V gene TRBV30 combines with J gene TRBJ2-7; TRBD1 agrees at 8 bases. The CDR3 contains 14 residues. With V trimmed by 5 bases and J by 3 bases, 9 bases remained unmatched. From germline, CDR1 is GTSNPN and CDR2 SVGIG (reference sequence). CDR3 in DNA: TGTGCCTGGGGAACCGGGACAGGTAACTACGAGCAGTACTTC. It encodes CAWGTGTGNYEQYF.

The rearrangement joins TRBV7-2 to TRBJ1-2; D remains ambiguous. V gave up 4 bases and J gave up 1 base, with 10 bases separating them. CDR3 length: 14 residues. Germline-derived CDR1 and CDR2 are SGHTA and FQGNSA. CDR3 nucleotide sequence: TGTGCCAGCAGCTCAGCGGGCCGTAACTATGGCTACACCTTC. Its translation is CASSSAGRNYGYTF.

J is TRBJ2-1 and V is TRBV9; 9 positions agree with TRBD2. Trimming cost V 3 bases and J 7 bases; bases outside gene matches: 11. CDR3 size: 16 residues. The V gene's germline CDR1 is SGDLS and CDR2 YYNGEE. Written as DNA, the CDR3 is TGTGCCAGCAGCGGCGGTAGCGGGAGCTCTGGGAATGAGCAGTTCTTC. Protein: CASSGGSGSSGNEQFF.

This chain connects TRBV10-3 to TRBJ1-1; TRBD1 matches at 11 bases. The J segment lost 7 bases and the V segment lost 8 bases, leaving 12 bases of the junction unmatched. This CDR3 has 15 amino acids. Looked up from germline, CDR1 is ENHRY and CDR2 is SYGVKD. CDR3 coding DNA: TGTGCCATCGGGCCTGGGACAGGGGGAAGGAGTGAAGCTTTCTTT. This translates into CAIGPGTGGRSEAFF.

The V call is TRBV5-1, the J call TRBJ2-7, with a possible D match to TRBD1 (7 bases). Germline V gene data show CDR1 as SGHRS and CDR2 as YFSETQ. V was cut by 2 bases and J by 2 bases, with 14 bases left in between. The CDR3 is made up of 15 amino acids. The CDR3 DNA sequence: TGCGCCAGCAGCTTCTCGGGCAGGGGGGCCTACGAGCAGTACTTC. Protein product: CASSFSGRGAYEQYF.

V gene TRBV6-5 combines with J gene TRBJ1-1; 7 bases are a match to TRBD1. This CDR3 contains 14 residues. Unmatched junction bases numbered 6, after V lost 6 bases and J lost 2 bases. Germline values: CDR1 MNHEY, CDR2 SVGAGI. CDR3 loop: CASSRTGGNTEAFF. The CDR3 region has the DNA TGTGCCAGCAGCCGGACAGGCGGTAACACTGAAGCTTTCTTT.

The chain has TRBV19 and TRBJ1-3; 9 bases fit TRBD1. CDR3 length: 16 residues. V lost 3 bases to trimming and J lost 4 bases; unmatched junction nucleotides: 7. Germline CDR1 is LNHDA and CDR2 is SQIVND (reference sequence). CDR3 protein: CASSIPGQGSGNTIYF. The CDR3 nucleotides are TGTGCCAGTAGTATCCCTGGACAGGGGTCAGGAAACACCATATATTTT.

This chain links TRBV5-4 with TRBJ2-4; 8 positions match TRBD2. V gave up 3 bases and J gave up 10 bases; unmatched junction bases: 18. Germline CDR1 is SGHNT and CDR2 is YYREEE (reference sequence). There are 17 residues in the CDR3. DNA for the CDR3: TGTGCCAGCAGCTCAATCTACGATGCCGGGAGGGCGGGGATTCAGTACTTC. As protein: CASSSIYDAGRAGIQYF.

The chain recombines TRBV7-9 with TRBJ2-7; 11 nucleotides agree with TRBD2. V lost 4 bases, J lost 5 bases, and 10 bases stayed unmatched. Germline V gene sequence: CDR1 SEHNR, CDR2 FQNEAQ (reference sequence). This CDR3 comprises 16 residues. The CDR3 DNA sequence: TGTGCCAGCAGCTCCCGGTCCGGGACTAGCGGCCACGAGCAGTACTTC. Amino acid sequence: CASSSRSGTSGHEQYF.

The chain employs TRBV11-3 and TRBJ2-1; 9 bases map to TRBD1. Germline V lookup: CDR1 SGHNT, CDR2 YENEEA. The V and J ends lost 1 base and 7 bases, in that order; junction bases with no gene match: 8. This CDR3 comprises 16 residues. The CDR3 nucleotides are TGTGCCAGCAGCTTAGGTTTGCGACAGGGGGGTAATGAGCAGTTCTTC. It specifies CASSLGLRQGGNEQFF.

The gene calls are TRBV29-1 and TRBJ1-4; D remains unclear. With 3 bases removed from V and 5 bases from J, the gap between germline ends came to 10 bases. The germline CDR1 and CDR2 sequences are SQVTM and ANQGSEA. The CDR3 runs to 13 residues. For the CDR3, the DNA is TGCAGCGTTGACCCGGGGAACAATGAAAAACTGTTTTTT. Amino acids: CSVDPGNNEKLFF.

This chain joins TRBV18 and TRBJ2-5, with 7 bases that match TRBD2. The CDR3 is 13 amino acids. With V trimmed by 8 bases and J by 5 bases, 8 bases remained unmatched. Germline CDR1 KGHSH, CDR2 LQKENI. The CDR3: CASEGLPGETQYF. The CDR3 coding sequence is TGTGCCAGCGAGGGACTACCCGGGGAGACCCAGTACTTC.

This clone has a handful of counts. This chain joins TRBV7-9 and TRBJ2-3; 8 nucleotides line up with TRBD2. V was pared by 5 bases and J by 4 bases, with 8 bases of the junction left unmatched. Germline-derived CDR1 and CDR2 are SEHNR and FQNEAQ (reference sequence). This CDR3 comprises 15 residues. CDR3 nucleotide sequence: TGTGCCAGCAGCCCCCACGGACTAGCAGCAGATACGCAGTATTTT. Protein sequence: CASSPHGLAADTQYF.